This TCR beta chain was captured by sequencing in a study of cytomegalovirus exposure and HLA in healthy donors. The CDR3 extends over 16 amino acids. The V gene end was trimmed by 4 bases and the J gene end by 8 bases; junction bases not matched to a gene: 11. From germline, CDR1 is SGHDN and CDR2 FVKESK. Both 60 Vbeta primers and 13 Jbeta primers went into the PCR. Sequencing was performed with immunoSEQ multiplex PCR; in TCRdb, only in-frame clones are kept and a portion is missing. Of under 150,000 clones in the sample, roughly 74% were seen once. The TCR comes from a woman aged 35 to 49 in good health and CMV-seropositive. The J gene is TRBJ2-1, the V gene TRBV14, with 10 positions matching TRBD2. Sequenced material: PBMCs. CDR3: CASSPYRTSGTHEQFF. The CDR3 region has the DNA TGTGCCAGCAGCCCCTATAGGACTAGCGGTACCCATGAGCAGTTCTTC.